The source of this T cell receptor (beta chain) is a study of identical twins. MiXCR was run by TCRdb on the 5' RACE reads, yielding one entry per CDR3 protein. This table holds 700,000 to 950,000 distinct CDR3 sequences, approximately 13% found once. This CDR3 region has 15 residues. CDR1 ENHRY and CDR2 SYGVKD come from the germline V gene. V dropped 2 bases and J dropped 0 bases, with 8 bases sitting between them. These records were also assigned to another study, of yellow fever vaccine responses in identical twins.

The rearrangement joins TRBV10-3 to TRBJ1-5, with D tentatively TRBD1 (5 bases). This receptor was obtained from a young woman in good health. Sequenced sample: PBMCs. The CDR3 reads CAISEQQGSNQPQHF. The DNA of the CDR3 is TGTGCCATCAGTGAGCAGCAGGGTAGCAATCAGCCCCAGCATTTT.